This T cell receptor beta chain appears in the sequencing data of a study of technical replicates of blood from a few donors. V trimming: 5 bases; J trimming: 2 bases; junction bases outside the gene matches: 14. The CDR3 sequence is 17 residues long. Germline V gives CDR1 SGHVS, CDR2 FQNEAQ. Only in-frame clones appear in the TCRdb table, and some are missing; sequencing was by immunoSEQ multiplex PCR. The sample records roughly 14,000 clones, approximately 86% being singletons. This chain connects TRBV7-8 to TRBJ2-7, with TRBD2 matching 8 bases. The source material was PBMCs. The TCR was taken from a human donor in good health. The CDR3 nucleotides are TGTGCCAGCAGCCCCGAACAGCGGGAGCGTCCTCCCTACGAGCAGTACTTC. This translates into CASSPEQRERPPYEQYF.